A single sample gave rise to the 13 T cell receptor beta chains below, sequenced in a study of shared clonotypes between healthy human individuals. Profiled with immunoSEQ multiplex PCR; TCRdb holds only in-frame clones, not every one. The table records some 1 million clones, about 76% of them present only once. The sequenced sample consisted of memory CD4+ T cells sorted from blood. This sample's subset: CD45RA-negative fraction. Receptor source: a man between 18 and 35 years old in good health.

V is TRBV6-1 and J is TRBJ1-4; no clear D gene. Germline assignment: CDR1 MNHNS and CDR2 SASEGT. Trimming stripped 2 bases from V and 2 bases from J, with 15 bases between. The CDR3 is 17 residues long. The chain's CDR3 is CASSEQHAAATNEKLFF. CDR3 DNA: TGTGCCAGCAGTGAACAGCACGCGGCAGCCACTAATGAAAAACTGTTTTTT.

The V and J genes are TRBV7-2 and TRBJ1-3; D may be TRBD1 (5 bases). Per germline, CDR1 SGHTA and CDR2 FQGNSA. Trimming stripped 3 bases from V and 7 bases from J, with 16 bases between. This CDR3 is built from 15 residues. The CDR3 region has the DNA TGTGCCAGCAGCTTCGGACCCCGAGGGGATAACACCATATATTTT. Translated, it gives CASSFGPRGDNTIYF.

The chain carries TRBV5-5 and TRBJ1-2, with D perhaps TRBD1 (5 bases). The CDR3 contains 15 residues. Between the trimmed V and J ends, which lost 0 bases and 4 bases, there was a span of 13 bases. The V gene's germline CDR1 is SGHKS and CDR2 YYEKEE (reference sequence). In DNA form, the CDR3 reads TGTGCCAGCAGCTTGGGGACAACAAGTCCCTATGGCTACACCTTC. Residues: CASSLGTTSPYGYTF.

This rearrangement joins TRBV11-2 to TRBJ2-5, with TRBD1 identical over 7 bases. V shed 3 bases and J 1 base; nucleotides not matched to a gene: 5. This CDR3 has 15 residues. Germline loops: CDR1 SGHAT, CDR2 FQNNGV. The CDR3, as DNA: TGTGCCAGCAGCTTGACAGGGATACCCCAAGAGACCCAGTACTTC. It is translated as CASSLTGIPQETQYF.

This clone was counted a single time. V and J are TRBV27 and TRBJ2-1, with D unresolved. The V gene's germline CDR1 is MNHEY and CDR2 SMNVEV (reference sequence). The CDR3 covers 14 residues. V gave up 5 bases and J gave up 4 bases, with 12 bases separating them. The CDR3 spells CASSPLGLYNEQFF. Here the CDR3 DNA reads TGTGCCAGCAGTCCCCTGGGCCTTTACAATGAGCAGTTCTTC.

The table lists this clone with a few counts. The chain recombines TRBV10-1 with TRBJ1-1; D may be TRBD1 (5 bases). Germline values: CDR1 WNHNN, CDR2 SYGVQD (reference sequence). CDR3 length equals 13 residues. Trimming left V 5 bases short and J 5 bases short, with 12 bases between. CDR3 in amino acids: CASSHGAGTEAFF. CDR3 nucleotide sequence: TGCGCCAGCAGTCACGGGGCAGGAACTGAAGCTTTCTTT.

The gene calls are TRBV15 and TRBJ1-2; D perhaps matches TRBD1 (6 bases). The V end lost 4 bases, the J end lost 5 bases, and 14 bases lay between the germline ends. Germline V gene sequence: CDR1 LNHNV, CDR2 YYDKDF (reference sequence). The CDR3 extends over 14 amino acids. The CDR3 region is CATSMGPGAYGYTF. CDR3 DNA: TGTGCCACCAGCATGGGGCCAGGGGCGTATGGCTACACCTTC.

The chain links TRBV11-2 to TRBJ1-2; possibly TRBD1 for D (6 bases). Germline loops: CDR1 SGHAT, CDR2 FQNNGV. With 3 bases removed from V and 2 bases from J, the gap between germline ends came to 10 bases. The CDR3 contains 14 residues. DNA of the CDR3: TGTGCCAGCAGCTTTGGGGGGCCCAACTATGGCTACACCTTC. Protein product: CASSFGGPNYGYTF.

The V and J genes are TRBV10-3 and TRBJ1-2; D is ambiguous. The CDR3 runs to 12 residues. CDR1 and CDR2 (germline): ENHRY, SYGVKD. The V end was cut by 3 bases, the J end by 8 bases, with 10 bases between. As DNA, the CDR3 is TGTGCCATCAGTGAAGTCGGGTGGGGCTACACCTTC. It codes for CAISEVGWGYTF.

This sequence joins TRBV6-1 and TRBJ2-7; no definite D call. The ends were cut back, 3 bases at V and 4 bases at J, with 19 bases in the middle. CDR3 size: 16 residues. Germline assignment: CDR1 MNHNS and CDR2 SASEGT. The CDR3 nucleotides are TGTGCCAGCAGTGATAAGCGACGGTCCCTACGGTACGAGCAGTACTTC. The encoded protein is CASSDKRRSLRYEQYF.

The gene calls are TRBV10-1 and TRBJ2-1; 7 bases align to TRBD1. The CDR3 loop spans 14 amino acids. Germline CDR1 is WNHNN and CDR2 is SYGVQD (reference sequence). The V and J ends lost 6 bases and 1 base, in that order; junction bases with no gene match: 3. CDR3 region: CASSRDSSYNEQFF. In DNA, the CDR3 is TGCGCCAGCAGCCGGGACAGTTCCTACAATGAGCAGTTCTTC.

V and J are TRBV19 and TRBJ2-1, with TRBD2 matching 8 bases. The CDR3 is 12 residues long. The trim removed 3 bases at V and 13 bases at J, leaving 5 bases unmatched. Germline CDR1 and CDR2: LNHDA and SQIVND (reference sequence). The CDR3 DNA follows: TGTGCCAGTAGTATTGTAGCGGGATTTCAGTTCTTC. Its translation: CASSIVAGFQFF.

The CDR3 here is CASSKVWFYEQYF. CDR3 in DNA: TGTGCCAGCAGCAAAGTGTGGTTCTACGAGCAGTACTTC. The chain couples TRBV21-1 to TRBJ2-7. TRBV21-1 has pseudogene status. This CDR3 has 13 residues.